A single sample is the source of the 15 T cell receptor beta chains below, sequenced in a study of T-cell memory formation after mild COVID-19. TCRdb recomputed calls from the 5' RACE reads with MiXCR, one row per CDR3 protein. This table has roughly 450,000 distinct CDR3 sequences, around a sixth appearing once. The specimen sequenced was PBMCs or a T cell subset sorted from them (not recorded which). The receptors stem from an adult woman who had mild COVID-19 (a few samples of this study predate the infection). Cell type and time point are not known.

The V gene is TRBV9, the J gene TRBJ2-3; TRBD2 matches 7 bases. The CDR3 is 14 amino acids. The trim removed 0 bases at V and 6 bases at J, leaving 4 bases unmatched. Germline lookup yields CDR1 SGDLS and CDR2 YYNGEE. CDR3 residues: CASSVGGAGDTQYF. The CDR3, as DNA: TGTGCCAGCAGCGTAGGAGGAGCGGGGGATACGCAGTATTTT. The full variable domain, with the rest looked up from reference TRBV9 and TRBJ2-3, is DSGVTQTPKHLITATGQRVTLRCSPRSGDLSVYWYQQSLDQGLQFLIQYYNGEERAKGNILERFSAQQFPDLHSELNLSSLELGDSALYFCASSVGGAGDTQYFGPGTRLTVL.

The chain joins TRBV7-9 to TRBJ2-7, with 7 bases aligning to TRBD1. The CDR3 consists of 12 residues. Trimming took 6 bases from V and 5 from J; bases not matched to a gene: 4. From germline, CDR1 is SEHNR and CDR2 FQNEAQ (reference sequence). The CDR3, as DNA: TGTGCCAGCAGTACCACAGGGGACGAGCAGTACTTC. Translation: CASSTTGDEQYF.

The V and J genes are TRBV3-1 and TRBJ2-4; a possible D gene is TRBD2 (7 bases). Trimming removed 4 bases at V and 0 bases at J, with 13 bases between. Germline V gives CDR1 LGHDT, CDR2 YNNKEL (reference sequence). The CDR3 spans 16 residues. The CDR3 protein is CASSPGGAGAKNIQYF. CDR3 coding DNA: TGTGCCAGCAGCCCTGGGGGGGCGGGAGCCAAAAACATTCAGTACTTC.

This clonotype came up a few times. This sequence joins TRBV20-1 and TRBJ2-5, with TRBD2 matching 12 bases. CDR3 length: 15 residues. After removal of 3 bases from V and 5 bases from J, the junction contained 7 bases not matched to a gene. CDR1 and CDR2 from the germline V gene are DFQATT and SNEGSKA (reference sequence). CDR3 protein: CSASPRLAGVETQYF. The CDR3 nucleotides are TGCAGTGCTAGCCCCAGACTAGCGGGGGTGGAGACCCAGTACTTC.

The chain combines TRBV12-5 with TRBJ2-2; no firm D call. Germline CDR1 LGHNT, CDR2 FRNRAP. This CDR3 comprises 16 residues. Trimming cost V 0 bases and J 0 bases, with 8 bases left between them. The CDR3: CASGLVVLANTGELFF. Written as DNA, the CDR3 is TGTGCTAGTGGTTTGGTAGTCCTCGCGAACACCGGGGAGCTGTTTTTT. Filled out from reference TRBV12-5 and TRBJ2-2, the complete variable domain reads DARVTQTPRHKVTEMGQEVTMRCQPILGHNTVFWYRQTMMQGLELLAYFRNRAPLDDSGMPKDRFSAEMPDATLATLKIQPSEPRDSAVYFCASGLVVLANTGELFFGEGSRLTVL.

This clonotype was counted a few times. The junction shows a germline mismatch at one end, possibly a read error. The chain uses TRBV6-5 and TRBJ2-7; weak D call: TRBD1 (7 bases). CDR3 length: 14 amino acids. The germline V gene has CDR1 MNHEY and CDR2 SVGAGI. This CDR3 is CASSRLGGSNEQYF. The CDR3, as DNA: TGTGCCAGCAGTAGACTAGGGGGCTCCAACGAGCAGTACTTC.

This rearrangement joins TRBV20-1 to TRBJ1-1; a possible D gene is TRBD1 (5 bases). Trimming pared 0 bases from V and 2 bases from J, leaving 16 bases between. This CDR3 comprises 16 residues. Germline V CDR1 and CDR2: DFQATT, SNEGSKA (reference sequence). The CDR3 nucleotides read TGCAGTGCTAGAGATTTAAATGGGGCCGAAAACACTGAAGCTTTCTTT. Translation: CSARDLNGAENTEAFF.

In this sample, this clonotype turned up a few times. In DNA, the CDR3 is TGTGCCAGCAGCTTAACAAGACTGTCGGGGGGCACAGATACGCAGTATTTT. Amino acids: CASSLTRLSGGTDTQYF. V usage is TRBV7-3 and J usage is TRBJ2-3, with D possibly being TRBD2 (6 bases). Germline CDR1 SGHTA, CDR2 FQGTGA. CDR3 length: 17 residues. Trimming removed 0 bases from V and 1 base from J, with 14 bases in between.

This clonotype has only a few counts. The chain employs TRBV13 and TRBJ2-7, with TRBD2 matching over 9 bases. The CDR3 contains 15 residues. Trimming removed 2 bases from V and 2 bases from J; junction bases left unmatched: 4. Germline V lookup: CDR1 PRHDT, CDR2 FYEKMQ (reference sequence). The CDR3 is CASSLQAGGAYEQYF. CDR3 sequence (DNA): TGTGCCAGCAGCTTACAAGCGGGGGGAGCCTACGAGCAGTACTTC.

This clonotype was seen many times. This chain joins TRBV28 and TRBJ2-2, with TRBD1 as a possible D gene (6 bases). Germline CDR1 is MDHEN and CDR2 is SYDVKM. The CDR3 totals 13 residues. Trimming took off 8 bases at V and 4 bases at J, with 11 bases between the two ends. DNA of the CDR3: TGTGCCAGCGGTACAGGGCCCACCGGGGAGCTGTTTTTT. Protein: CASGTGPTGELFF.

This clonotype was observed a few times. This rearrangement joins TRBV20-1 to TRBJ2-3; weak D call: TRBD1 (5 bases). CDR3 length: 16 amino acids. The V end lost 3 bases, the J end lost 6 bases, and 22 bases lay between the germline ends. Per germline, CDR1 DFQATT and CDR2 SNEGSKA (reference sequence). CDR3 in DNA: TGCAGTGCTAGCAGGGCGATAGGGGTCGGTATGGATACGCAGTATTTT. Amino acids: CSASRAIGVGMDTQYF.

Many counts were recorded for this clonotype. The chain is built from TRBV2 and TRBJ2-1; 7 bases map to TRBD2. CDR1 and CDR2 from the germline V gene are SNHLY and FYNNEI. Germline trimming cut 6 bases from V and 5 bases from J; bases unmatched to any gene: 1. This CDR3 is 12 amino acids long. DNA of the CDR3: TGTGCCAGCAGGGCGGGAGACAATGAGCAGTTCTTC. It encodes CASRAGDNEQFF.

The chain is built from TRBV7-6 and TRBJ2-1; tentatively, D is TRBD2 (7 bases). V shed 1 base and J shed 0 bases, with 10 bases lying between them. CDR3 length equals 16 residues. Germline V CDR1 and CDR2: SGHVS, FNYEAQ. The DNA for the CDR3 is TGTGCCAGCAGCTTAGGCGGGGGCTTCTCCTACAATGAGCAGTTCTTC. Its translation: CASSLGGGFSYNEQFF.

Many counts were recorded for this clonotype. The rearrangement links TRBV29-1 to TRBJ2-7, with no clear D. Trimming cost V 3 bases and J 3 bases, with 6 bases left between them. CDR1 is SQVTM and CDR2 is ANQGSEA in the germline V gene. The length of the CDR3 is 11 residues. The CDR3, as DNA: TGCAGCGTTGAGGACCTCTACGAGCAGTACTTC. This gives the protein CSVEDLYEQYF.

This clonotype was seen a handful of times. The V and J genes are TRBV7-2 and TRBJ2-1, with 11 bases matching TRBD1. V shed 4 bases and J 9 bases; nucleotides not matched to a gene: 8. The germline V gene has CDR1 SGHTA and CDR2 FQGNSA. The length of the CDR3 is 15 residues. The CDR3 coding sequence is TGTGCCAGCAGCTATTCCGGGACAGGGGGAGTTGAGCAGTTCTTC. This encodes CASSYSGTGGVEQFF.